This T cell receptor beta chain emerged from a study of OX40 agonist ivuxolimab in advanced cancers. Background on the study: Patients with prior anti-PD-1, anti-PD-L1 or anti-CTLA-4 therapy were eligible; 40% had some. Study-level points and caveats: More expanded clones were found, on average, in CD8+ than in CD4+ T cells.

Germline assignment: CDR1 SGHDT and CDR2 YYEEEE. The CDR3 extends over 13 amino acids. After removal of 1 base from V and 5 bases from J, the junction contained 2 bases not matched to a gene. This table comes from immunoSEQ multiplex PCR, and its TCRdb copy is limited to in-frame clones, with some not included. The repertoire holds 68,000 or so clones, with approximately 80% as singletons. On this clone: What it recognizes is unknown.

The receptor's source is an adult with an advanced solid tumor such as melanoma, head and neck, liver or kidney cancer. The chain uses TRBV5-6 and TRBJ2-5; 7 bases are a match to TRBD1. The material sequenced was CD4+ or CD8+ T cells sorted from blood, taken in a trial of the OX40 agonist ivuxolimab. CDR3 bases: TGTGCCAGCAGCTTGATAGGGGGCGAGACCCAGTACTTC. Residues: CASSLIGGETQYF.